A single sample is the source of the 2 T cell receptor beta chains below, sequenced in a study of technical replicates of blood from a handful of donors. Measured with immunoSEQ multiplex PCR; TCRdb has only the in-frame clones, and not every one. The sample carries 80,000 to 100,000 clones, approximately 95% recorded once. Sequences were obtained from T cells isolated from PBMCs. The receptors derive from a human donor in good health.

The chain combines TRBV7-9 with TRBJ2-3; no firm D call. The V gene's germline CDR1 is SEHNR and CDR2 FQNEAQ (reference sequence). V lost 1 base, J lost 8 bases, and 7 bases lay in between. This CDR3 spans 12 amino acids. The chain's CDR3 is CASSLDTGTQYF. The CDR3 DNA reads as TGTGCCAGCAGCTTAGATACGGGTACGCAGTATTTT.

V is TRBV7-9 and J is TRBJ2-2; a weak D match, TRBD1 (6 bases). This CDR3 region has 16 residues. Trimming stripped 3 bases from V and 3 bases from J, with 14 bases between. The germline gives CDR1 SEHNR, CDR2 FQNEAQ (reference sequence). CDR3 in amino acids: CASSFSPGVDTGELFF. The CDR3 DNA sequence: TGTGCCAGCAGCTTTTCTCCAGGGGTCGACACCGGGGAGCTGTTTTTT. Combining the CDR3 with reference TRBV7-9 and TRBJ2-2 gives the whole variable domain DTGVSQNPRHKITKRGQNVTFRCDPISEHNRLYWYRQTLGQGPEFLTYFQNEAQLEKSRLLSDRFSAERPKGSFSTLEIQRTEQGDSAMYLCASSFSPGVDTGELFFGEGSRLTVL.